This TCR beta chain originates from a study of cytomegalovirus exposure and HLA in healthy donors. CDR3 length: 16 amino acids. Trimming pared 3 bases from V and 4 bases from J, leaving 16 bases between. CDR1 and CDR2 from the germline V gene are SGHTA and FQGNSA. Study findings and constraints: A previous analysis found most TCR beta V segments productive roughly 87% or roughly 30% of the time. Analyses of presence and absence presupposed an approximately uniform sequencing depth across donors.

With 60 Vbeta and 13 Jbeta primers, the PCR was carried out. Libraries were prepared by immunoSEQ multiplex PCR; TCRdb keeps only in-frame clonotypes and omits some of them. There are fewer than 200,000 clones in the sample; around four fifths occur only once, and 1.5% to 2% lies in the top ten. Concerning this clone itself: Antigen: not known.

Sequencing was carried out using PBMCs. This TCR derives from a man aged 35-49 years in good health and CMV-seropositive. The rearrangement joins TRBV7-2 to TRBJ1-3; D is possibly TRBD1 (6 bases). The CDR3 sequence: CASSFLGQHGGNTIYF. The CDR3 DNA reads TGTGCCAGCAGCTTTTTGGGACAACATGGAGGAAACACCATATATTTT.